What follows are 10 T cell receptor beta chains derived from one specimen sequenced in a study of blood T cell repertoires in COVID-19 (dated by TCRdb to the early 2020s). Library method: the immunoSEQ multiplex PCR assay. TCRdb provides this immuneACCESS table in a form limited to in-frame rearrangements. Some clones are lacking; in checked studies, under half of them reflect an unresolved V gene, and why the rest are absent is not known. The sample data list 280,000 or so clones, and approximately 89% of these were observed just once. The ten largest make up around 12% of the sample. Input material: peripheral blood. These TCRs come from a woman aged 55-75 years with acute or convalescent COVID-19.

This sequence joins TRBV13 and TRBJ1-2, with 7 bases identical to TRBD1. Trimming cost V 4 bases and J 3 bases; bases outside gene matches: 14. The CDR3 is 17 residues long. Germline values: CDR1 PRHDT, CDR2 FYEKMQ (reference sequence). CDR3 DNA: TGTGCCAGCAGCTCCCAAAGGGGGCTGGGGATGGACTATGGCTACACCTTC. Protein product: CASSSQRGLGMDYGYTF.

This chain connects TRBV5-8 to TRBJ2-3; possibly TRBD1 for D (5 bases). Between the trimmed V and J ends, which lost 3 bases and 2 bases, there was a span of 16 bases. The germline V gene has CDR1 SGHTS and CDR2 YDEGEE. The CDR3 loop spans 16 amino acids. Here the CDR3 DNA reads TGTGCCAGCAGCTGGGGCCTGGGATCGATCACAGATACGCAGTATTTT. The encoded protein is CASSWGLGSITDTQYF.

Only one count was recorded for this clone. J is TRBJ1-6 and V is TRBV28; D is ambiguous. The CDR3 totals 12 residues. The V gene's germline CDR1 is MDHEN and CDR2 SYDVKM. Trimming took 3 bases from V and 10 from J, leaving 7 bases between them. The DNA for the CDR3 is TGTGCCAGCAGTTTGGCTGGCTCACCCCTCCACTTT. As protein: CASSLAGSPLHF.

The chain recombines TRBV19 with TRBJ2-3; 9 bases line up with TRBD1. Trimming took 5 bases from V and 3 from J; bases not matched to a gene: 18. The CDR3 contains 19 residues. CDR1 is LNHDA, CDR2 SQIVND, per germline (reference sequence). The CDR3: CASSSGDRALPKVTDTQYF. The CDR3 DNA reads as TGTGCCAGTAGTTCGGGGGACAGGGCTCTCCCTAAGGTTACAGATACGCAGTATTTT.

The CDR3 protein is CASSQDNRGYEQYF. Here the CDR3 DNA reads TGCGCCAGCAGCCAAGATAACAGGGGCTACGAGCAGTACTTC. V usage is TRBV4-3 and J usage is TRBJ2-7, with TRBD1 identical over 7 bases. The germline V gene has CDR1 LGHNA and CDR2 YSLEER. The CDR3 loop spans 14 amino acids. V shed 0 bases, J shed 3 bases, and the junction held 2 bases outside the gene matches.

The chain combines TRBV15 with TRBJ1-1, with TRBD1 matching 7 bases. Germline V gene sequence: CDR1 LNHNV, CDR2 YYDKDF (reference sequence). J lost 1 base, V lost 3 bases, and 5 bases had no gene match. The CDR3 spans 15 residues. For the CDR3, the DNA is TGTGCCACCAGCAGGGGACAGCTCCCGAACACTGAAGCTTTCTTT. It specifies CATSRGQLPNTEAFF.

With respect to this clone: Compared with germline, one end of the junction differs, possibly owing to a read error. The chain joins TRBV5-1 to TRBJ2-7; tentatively, D is TRBD2 (6 bases). CDR3 length: 13 amino acids. Germline CDR1 and CDR2: SGHRS and YFSETQ. CDR3 residues: CASCLDEGLEQYF. As DNA, the CDR3 is TGCGCCAGCTGCTTGGATGAAGGACTAGAGCAGTACTTC. Full variable domain (rest looked up from reference TRBV5-1 and TRBJ2-7): KAGVTQTPRYLIKTRGQQVTLSCSPISGHRSVSWYQQTPGQGLQFLFEYFSETQRNKGNFPGRFSGRQFSNSRSEMNVSTLELGDSALYLCASCLDEGLEQYFGPGTRLTVT.

CDR3 loop: CSVAAGTVNTEAFF. CDR3 nucleotide sequence: TGCAGCGTGGCGGCCGGGACAGTGAACACTGAAGCTTTCTTT. J is TRBJ1-1 and V is TRBV29-1; the match to TRBD1 covers 7 bases. In germline, CDR1 is SQVTM, CDR2 ANQGSEA. Trimming cost V 6 bases and J 0 bases; bases outside gene matches: 7. This CDR3 is 14 amino acids long.

The chain links TRBV5-4 to TRBJ2-1; D possibly corresponds to TRBD1 (5 bases). CDR1 and CDR2 (germline): SGHNT, YYREEE (reference sequence). This CDR3 comprises 16 residues. The germline V and J ends were trimmed by 4 bases and 4 bases, with 18 bases remaining between them. The CDR3 DNA follows: TGTGCCAGCAGCCCGAGTTTAGGGGCGGAATACAATGAGCAGTTCTTC. Residues: CASSPSLGAEYNEQFF.

The chain has TRBV6-1 and TRBJ2-3, with TRBD2 matching 7 bases. Per the germline V gene, CDR1 is MNHNS and CDR2 is SASEGT. The CDR3 runs to 14 residues. Trimming at V came to 0 bases and at J to 6 bases, leaving 3 bases not matched to a gene. CDR3 protein: CASSEAGRADTQYF. The CDR3 region has the DNA TGTGCCAGCAGTGAAGCAGGGAGGGCCGATACGCAGTATTTT.